This T cell receptor (beta chain) was identified during a study of T cells in Graves' hyperthyroidism and ophthalmopathy. Study overall: Peripheral blood was collected at initial diagnosis, before any treatment. Whole-study results and caveats: Researchers found most expanded thyroid clonotypes above 0.001 in blood as well.

TCR beta CDR3 sequences were amplified from RNA transcripts. RT-PCR in the first round (using the HTBI primer set) targeted the TCR CDR3. Via MiXCR, TCRdb re-called the multiplex PCR reads, giving one row per CDR3 protein. The data show a few hundred thousand distinct CDR3 sequences, approximately 12% seen once. CDR3 size: 14 residues. The germline gives CDR1 WSHSY, CDR2 SAAADI. Trimming removed 0 bases at V and 15 bases at J, with 18 bases between. About this clonotype itself: The antigen is undetermined.

The sample was blood. This receptor was obtained from a man under 40 with Graves' hyperthyroidism that later progressed to Graves' ophthalmopathy. V usage is TRBV10-2 and J usage is TRBJ2-1; no definite D call. The CDR3: CASSESPLPLARFF. The CDR3 DNA reads TGCGCCAGCAGTGAGTCACCCCTTCCCCTGGCGCGGTTCTTC.